The 10 T cell receptor beta chains listed next were all sequenced from one sample in a study of T cell repertoires in cytomegalovirus infection. Antigen specificity for these receptors is unknown. TCRdb re-called the reads with MiXCR, one entry per CDR3 protein. The sample holds about 900,000 distinct CDR3 sequences, roughly 31% seen once. This specimen consisted of cultured CD8+ T cells from PBMCs, obtained from culture after CMV antigen stimulation. These receptors all come from a human donor in good health (CMV status not recorded). Some clones in this sample may be carry-over from other donors' samples.

The CDR3 nucleotides are TGCAGTGCTAGAGATTGGGGGACAGCTAACACTGAAGCTTTCTTT. Translation: CSARDWGTANTEAFF. This chain uses TRBV20-1 with TRBJ1-1; 7 bases are shared with TRBD1. V shed 0 bases, J shed 2 bases, and the junction held 6 bases outside the gene matches. CDR1 and CDR2 (germline): DFQATT, SNEGSKA (reference sequence). The CDR3 is 15 residues long.

The chain joins TRBV6-5 to TRBJ2-1; 7 bases map to TRBD1. Germline CDR1 MNHEY, CDR2 SVGAGI. This CDR3 contains 13 residues. J lost 10 bases, V lost 0 bases, and 3 bases had no gene match. The CDR3 spells CASSYSSRGEQFF. CDR3 nucleotides: TGTGCCAGCAGTTACTCAAGCAGGGGGGAGCAGTTCTTC.

In its sample, this clonotype was seen many times. The chain has TRBV6-1 and TRBJ1-1; D gene uncertain. Germline V gene sequence: CDR1 MNHNS, CDR2 SASEGT. Between the trimmed V and J ends, which lost 0 bases and 5 bases, there was a span of 13 bases. The CDR3 sequence is 15 residues long. DNA for the CDR3: TGTGCCAGCAGTGAAGCCCGCCTGTCGATTACTGAAGCTTTCTTT. Protein product: CASSEARLSITEAFF.

The chain is built from TRBV5-4 and TRBJ2-7; D may be TRBD1 (5 bases). V was trimmed by 1 base and J by 3 bases, leaving 14 bases between them. CDR1 and CDR2 from the germline V gene are SGHNT and YYREEE (reference sequence). CDR3 size: 15 residues. The CDR3: CASSLQGAEDYEQYV. The CDR3 nucleotides are TGTGCCAGCAGCTTGCAAGGGGCCGAGGACTACGAGCAGTACGTC.

There are many counts of this clonotype. The chain employs TRBV4-3 and TRBJ2-1; 12 bases are a match to TRBD2. Germline assignment: CDR1 LGHNA and CDR2 YSLEER. V shed 0 bases and J 6 bases; nucleotides not matched to a gene: 3. The CDR3 sequence is 16 residues long. The chain's CDR3 is CASSQDPSGGANEQFF. For the CDR3, the DNA is TGCGCCAGCAGCCAAGATCCTAGCGGGGGGGCCAATGAGCAGTTCTTC.

The J gene is TRBJ1-5, the V gene TRBV7-8; D unresolved. The germline V and J ends were trimmed by 5 bases and 3 bases, with 14 bases remaining between them. The CDR3 runs to 15 residues. Germline-derived CDR1 and CDR2 are SGHVS and FQNEAQ. The CDR3 sequence is CASSIGGLVNQPQHF. CDR3 DNA sequence: TGTGCCAGCAGCATAGGAGGGCTTGTCAATCAGCCCCAGCATTTT. The full variable domain, its missing parts supplied by reference TRBV7-8 and TRBJ1-5, is GAGVSQSPRYKVAKRGQDVALRCDPISGHVSLFWYQQALGQGPEFLTYFQNEAQLDKSGLPSDRFFAERPEGSVSTLKIQRTQQEDSAVYLCASSIGGLVNQPQHFGDGTRLSIL.

This clonotype was seen a few times. The V gene is TRBV4-2, the J gene TRBJ2-1; 9 bases are shared with TRBD2. There are 18 residues in the CDR3. With V trimmed by 1 base and J by 1 base, 8 bases remained unmatched. In germline, CDR1 is LGHNA, CDR2 YNFKEQ. Here the CDR3 reads CASSQVAGVIGSYNEQFF. The CDR3 DNA is TGTGCCAGCAGCCAAGTAGCGGGGGTTATCGGATCCTACAATGAGCAGTTCTTC.

This clonotype was counted once. The V gene is TRBV10-2, the J gene TRBJ2-1; D tentatively reads TRBD1 or TRBD2 (5 bases each). The CDR3 runs 17 residues. V shed 3 bases and J shed 2 bases, with 17 bases lying between them. Germline V gene data show CDR1 as WSHSY and CDR2 as SAAADI. In nucleotides, the CDR3 is TGCGCCAGCAGTGACCCCCCTTGGGGGAACACCTACAATGAGCAGTTCTTC. Amino acids: CASSDPPWGNTYNEQFF.

This clonotype appeared a few times. The chain combines TRBV2 with TRBJ2-7; 7 nucleotides line up with TRBD1. Per germline, CDR1 SNHLY and CDR2 FYNNEI. The CDR3 runs to 13 residues. V lost 7 bases and J lost 2; bases outside the gene matches: 5. The CDR3 protein is CASNRDRPYEQYF. For the CDR3, the DNA is TGTGCCAGCAACCGGGACAGACCCTACGAGCAGTACTTC.

J is TRBJ1-2 and V is TRBV5-6; D gene uncertain. The germline V gene has CDR1 SGHDT and CDR2 YYEEEE. The CDR3 extends over 12 amino acids. V lost 2 bases to trimming and J lost 3 bases, with 5 bases between them. The CDR3 reads CASSFGHYGYTF. The DNA of the CDR3 is TGTGCCAGCAGCTTTGGGCACTATGGCTACACCTTC.